A selection of T cell receptor beta chains follows, all from one sample in a study of blood T cell repertoires in COVID-19. Sequencing was performed with immunoSEQ multiplex PCR; in TCRdb, only in-frame clones are kept and a portion is missing. This sample carries 150,000 to 160,000 clones, about 85% of them seen once, and the ten largest clones take 0.6% to 0.65%. The sample comprised peripheral blood. The receptors were gathered from a man in his sixties with COVID-19, enrolled during active disease. Each CDR3 is given with its conserved first and last residue. The order of the fields is D gene, V gene, J gene, clone size, CDR3 DNA, CDR3 protein. D genes are given only for firm matches. Rows may omit the clone size; those that give it use once, few, many or a size class.

>TRBD2|TRBV7-2|TRBJ2-1|.
TGTGCCAGCAGCTCCACGACTAGCGGGAGGGCCAATGAGCAGTTCTTC
CASSSTTSGRANEQFF
>TRBD1|TRBV4-1|TRBJ1-2|once
TGCGCCAGCAGCCAGACAGGGGCTTATGGCTACACCTTC
CASSQTGAYGYTF
>.|TRBV25-1|TRBJ2-7|.
TGTGCCAGCAGTGATGCTCCCGGAGGTGGCTACGAGCAGTACTTC
CASSDAPGGGYEQYF
>.|TRBV28|TRBJ1-4|.
TGTGCCAGCAGTGCAGGTCCCAGTAGTGAAAAACTGTTTTTT
CASSAGPSSEKLFF
>TRBD1|TRBV5-1|TRBJ1-2|.
TGCGCCAGTAACCCGGGACAGGGCTCATATGGCTACACCTTC
CASNPGQGSYGYTF
>TRBD2|TRBV29-1|TRBJ2-7|.
TGCAGCGTGGCCGGGACTACAATTTCCTACGAGCAGTACTTC
CSVAGTTISYEQYF
>TRBD2|TRBV7-2|TRBJ2-5|.
TGTGCCAGCAGCCTAAACCCCCTCAGCGGGAGGCCACAAGAGACCCAGTACTTC
CASSLNPLSGRPQETQYF
>TRBD2|TRBV4-2|TRBJ2-3|.
TGTGCCAGCAGCCAAAAACCCGGGACTAGCGGGAGCACAGATACGCAGTATTTT
CASSQKPGTSGSTDTQYF
>.|TRBV7-9|TRBJ2-2|.
TGTGCCAGCAGCCCCCCGTACGGCACCGGGGAGCTGTTTTTT
CASSPPYGTGELFF
>TRBD1|TRBV28|TRBJ1-5|.
TGTGCCAGCAACCTTGGACAGGCGGTGAATCAGCCCCAGCATTTT
CASNLGQAVNQPQHF
>.|TRBV27|TRBJ2-3|.
TGTGCCAGCAGTTTATCGAATCCTGGAGGCACAGATACGCAGTATTTT
CASSLSNPGGTDTQYF
>.|TRBV11-1|TRBJ2-5|.
TGTGCCAGTTCTCCCGGACAAGTGGAGACCCAGTACTTC
CASSPGQVETQYF
>.|TRBV18|TRBJ1-5|.
TGTGCCAGCACCCTGGGACAACTCCCCAATCAGCCCCAGCATTTT
CASTLGQLPNQPQHF
>TRBD2|TRBV5-6|TRBJ2-7|.
TGTGCCAGCAGCTTGGGACTAGCGAGCTCCTACGAGCAGTACTTC
CASSLGLASSYEQYF
>TRBD1|TRBV29-1|TRBJ1-5|.
TGCAGCGCGGGACAGCTGAATCAGCCCCAGCATTTT
CSAGQLNQPQHF
>TRBD2|TRBV5-4|TRBJ2-5|.
TGTGCCAGCAGCTTGGATGGGACTAGAGAGACCCAGTACTTC
CASSLDGTRETQYF
>.|TRBV5-4|TRBJ2-1|.
TGTGCCAGCAGCCCGGAGCCGGAAAAGCAGTTCTTC
CASSPEPEKQFF
>.|TRBV19|TRBJ2-7|.
TGTGCCAGTAGGCCCGGCCCGGAGAGCTCCTACGAGCAGTACTTC
CASRPGPESSYEQYF
>.|TRBV6-5|TRBJ1-1|few
TGTGCCAGCAGTAGTGTTAGCTCTGAAGCTTTCTTT
CASSSVSSEAFF
>.|TRBV6-5|TRBJ1-2|few
TGTGCCAGCAAGACAGTGGACAACTATGGCTACACCTTC
CASKTVDNYGYTF
>TRBD1|TRBV28|TRBJ1-5|.
TGTGCCAGCAGTTTACCACAGGGGAATCAGCCCCAGCATTTT
CASSLPQGNQPQHF
>.|TRBV12-3/TRBV12-4|TRBJ1-1|.
TGTGCCAGCAGTTTGGGGCAGCCTATCCACTTT
CASSLGQPIHF
>.|TRBV19|TRBJ1-1|.
TGTGCCAGTACCACGGGAACAGAATACACTGAAGCTTTCTTT
CASTTGTEYTEAFF
>.|TRBV19|TRBJ1-4|.
TGTGCCAGTAGTATGGAACTGGGTGGAGCTACCTATAATGAAAAACTGTTTTTT
CASSMELGGATYNEKLFF
>TRBD2|TRBV10-3|TRBJ2-2|.
TGTGCCATCAGTCCGATTGGCGGGAGGGTTACCGGGGAGCTGTTTTTT
CAISPIGGRVTGELFF
>.|TRBV10-2|TRBJ1-1|.
TGCGCCAGCAGCCAGTGGAACACTGAAGCTTTCTTT
CASSQWNTEAFF
>TRBD2|TRBV10-3|TRBJ2-7|.
TGTGCCATCAGTGAGCGCGGGAGGGAGTACGAGCAGTACTTC
CAISERGREYEQYF
>.|TRBV7-2|TRBJ1-1|.
TGTGCCAGCAGCCAAATATCAGGGAACACTGAAGCTTTCTTT
CASSQISGNTEAFF
>.|TRBV28|TRBJ1-4|.
TGTGCCAGCAGTAAACCAGGGAGGAGGACTAATGAAAAACTGTTTTTT
CASSKPGRRTNEKLFF
>.|TRBV20-1|TRBJ2-1|.
TGCAGTGCACAGTACAATGAGCAGTTCTTC
CSAQYNEQFF
>.|TRBV5-5|TRBJ1-4|few
TGTGCCAGCCACTTGGGGGGGGCGGGAGCAACTAATGAAAAACTGTTTTTT
CASHLGGAGATNEKLFF
>TRBD2|TRBV29-1|TRBJ2-7|.
TGCAGCGTTGAAACACCACTAGCGGACTCTGCCTACGAGCAGTACTTC
CSVETPLADSAYEQYF
>TRBD1|TRBV6-6|TRBJ2-7|.
TGTGCCAGCAGTTACACACAGGGGGCCTACGAGCAGTACTTC
CASSYTQGAYEQYF
>TRBD1|TRBV18|TRBJ1-1|.
TGTGCCAGCTCACCCATCCAGGGGGAGAACACTGAAGCTTTCTTT
CASSPIQGENTEAFF
>TRBD1|TRBV2|TRBJ2-5|.
TGTGCCAGCAGTAACAGGGGATCCCAAGAGACCCAGTACTTC
CASSNRGSQETQYF
>.|TRBV6-1|TRBJ1-2|.
TGTGCCAGCAGTGAAGCGCAGGGAAGATTATATAGCTACACCTTC
CASSEAQGRLYSYTF
>.|TRBV18|TRBJ1-2|.
TGTGCCAGCTCACCCAGGACGGGATCTAACTATGGCTACACCTTC
CASSPRTGSNYGYTF
>.|TRBV14|TRBJ2-1|once
TGTGCCAGCAGCCGTTCAGGGAATGAGCAGTTCTTC
CASSRSGNEQFF
>TRBD1|TRBV5-6|TRBJ1-5|.
TGTGCCAGCAGCGGGACAGATAGCAATCAGCCCCAGCATTTT
CASSGTDSNQPQHF
>.|TRBV30|TRBJ1-3|once
TGTGCCTGGAGTGTGGGCGGGCGCTCTGGAAACACCATATATTTT
CAWSVGGRSGNTIYF
>TRBD2|TRBV6-5|TRBJ2-1|.
TGTGCCAGCGGACCCCGGGCGGGAGAATTCTTC
CASGPRAGEFF
>.|TRBV30|TRBJ1-6|few
TGTGCCTGGAGTGTACAGGGATCACCCCTCCACTTT
CAWSVQGSPLHF
>TRBD2|TRBV24-1|TRBJ2-6|few
TGTGCCACCAGTGAAGGGTTTAGCGGGAGGGCCTCTGGGGCCAACGTCCTGACTTTC
CATSEGFSGRASGANVLTF
>TRBD1|TRBV11-2|TRBJ1-6|.
TGTGCCAGCAGCCCGGACAGGATCTCCTATAATTCACCCCTCCACTTT
CASSPDRISYNSPLHF
>TRBD1|TRBV5-1|TRBJ1-1|once
TGCGCCAGCAGCTGGGGACAGGCCCCGAACACTGAAGCTTTCTTT
CASSWGQAPNTEAFF